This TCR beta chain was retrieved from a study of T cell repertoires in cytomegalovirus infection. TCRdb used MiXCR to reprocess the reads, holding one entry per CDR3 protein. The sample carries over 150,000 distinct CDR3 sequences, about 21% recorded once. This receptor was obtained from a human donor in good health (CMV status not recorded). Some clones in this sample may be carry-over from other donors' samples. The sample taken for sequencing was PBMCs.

CDR3 DNA: TGTGCCAGCAGCCAAGATATCACGACCCAGTACTTC. This gives the protein CASSQDITTQYF. The J gene is TRBJ2-5, the V gene TRBV14; D gene unclear. V lost 0 bases to trimming and J lost 7 bases, with 6 bases between them. The CDR3 is 12 residues long. In germline, CDR1 is SGHDN, CDR2 FVKESK.